This TCR beta chain is from a study of T cells of healthy individuals. TCRdb independently ran MiXCR on the 5' RACE reads; one entry per CDR3 protein. The data contain more than 60,000 distinct CDR3 sequences, around 15% of them singletons. With 5 bases removed from V and 3 bases from J, the gap between germline ends came to 7 bases. The CDR3 totals 12 residues. This receptor was taken from a human donor in good health. This chain uses TRBV12-3 or TRBV12-4 with TRBJ2-5; D is possibly TRBD1 (6 bases). Here the CDR3 DNA reads TGTGCCAGCAGTAACAGGGAAGAGACCCAGTACTTC. Translating gives CASSNREETQYF.